This TCR beta chain derives from a study of vaccination and CD4 T cells after COVID-19. Study in general: Once diagnosed, patients had post-COVID samples drawn a median approximately 100 days later (range 35 to 161). Taking of post-vaccine samples occurred a median approximately 76 days after dose two (range 14 to 241). The authors exposed cells to overlapping spike peptides derived from SARS-CoV-2, HCoV-NL63, HCoV-OC43 and HCoV-229E.

This clonotype was observed a handful of times. Its cognate antigen is unknown. The treatment here: roughly ten-day PBMC culture with coronavirus spike peptide pools or control peptides (ViraFEST assay). The authors replaced half the medium with fresh IL-2 medium on days 3 and 7. V lost 5 bases and J 5 bases, leaving 15 bases between the germline ends. The CDR3 runs 14 residues. Germline V gene data show CDR1 as SEHNR and CDR2 as FQNEAQ (reference sequence). An Oncomine TCR Beta short-read assay was used to sequence the DNA from cultured CD4+ T cells. TCRdb re-called the PCR reads through MiXCR, storing one row per CDR3 protein. The table lists roughly 13,000 distinct CDR3 sequences, 29% of them singletons.

The chain recombines TRBV7-9 with TRBJ2-5, with D perhaps being TRBD1 or TRBD2 (5 bases each). The TCR comes from a human donor who received a COVID-19 vaccine. The specimen comprised CD4+ T cells from blood, cultured in vitro, sampled before SARS-CoV-2 vaccination. The CDR3 DNA follows: TGTGCCAGCAGCGGAGGACGGGACGGGGAGACCCAGTACTTC. This translates into CASSGGRDGETQYF.